The 30 T cell receptor beta chains reported below all come from one sample, sequenced in a study of T cell changes during pregnancy in multiple sclerosis. The table came from immunoSEQ multiplex PCR; TCRdb's copy has only in-frame clones and leaves some out. The table lists about 24,000 clones, around nine tenths of them singletons. Here the sequenced sample was CD4+ T cells from peripheral blood mononuclear cells, taken in the second trimester of pregnancy. These receptor sequences come from a female donor in good health, enrolled as a control in a pregnancy study.

The CDR3 bases are TGTGCCACCAGACAGACCGCTCTTTTTACAACTAATGAAAAACTGTTTTTT. Translating it yields CATRQTALFTTNEKLFF. The J gene is TRBJ1-4, the V gene TRBV15; D not certain. Trimming pared 6 bases from V and 0 bases from J, leaving 17 bases between. CDR3 length equals 17 residues. The germline V gene has CDR1 LNHNV and CDR2 YYDKDF (reference sequence).

This rearrangement joins TRBV9 to TRBJ2-5; a weak D match, TRBD1 (6 bases). V dropped 3 bases and J dropped 4 bases, with 19 bases sitting between them. The CDR3 length is 16 residues. Germline CDR1 SGDLS, CDR2 YYNGEE. The CDR3 DNA reads as TGTGCCAGCAGCGCCATCCCAGGGGCCTTTGCAGAGACCCAGTACTTC. Its protein is CASSAIPGAFAETQYF.

V usage is TRBV4-3 and J usage is TRBJ2-3; 10 bases agree with TRBD2. This CDR3 region has 18 residues. V lost 0 bases and J lost 6; bases outside the gene matches: 12. CDR1 and CDR2 from the germline V gene are LGHNA and YSLEER. CDR3 sequence (DNA): TGCGCCAGCAGCCAAGAATTCGGAGCGGGGGGGCCTAGGGATACGCAGTATTTT. It yields the protein CASSQEFGAGGPRDTQYF.

This sequence joins TRBV7-9 and TRBJ1-5; weak D call: TRBD1 (6 bases). V lost 5 bases and J lost 5, with 10 bases in between. Looked up from germline, CDR1 is SEHNR and CDR2 is FQNEAQ (reference sequence). This CDR3 has 13 residues. In nucleotides, the CDR3 is TGTGCCAGCAGCAAGGACAGATATCAGCCCCAGCATTTT. Protein: CASSKDRYQPQHF.

This clone was counted once. The chain has TRBV6-1 and TRBJ2-5; 7 positions agree with TRBD2. The CDR3 runs to 15 residues. J was trimmed by 4 bases and V by 6 bases; bases with no gene match: 11. CDR1 is MNHNS, CDR2 SASEGT, per germline. The CDR3 sequence is CASSGGTGGVETQYF. For the CDR3, the DNA is TGTGCCAGCAGCGGGGGGACGGGGGGTGTAGAGACCCAGTACTTC.

This clone was seen just once. The CDR3 DNA sequence: TGTGCCAGCAGTGTACAGGGGACGGGGGCAGATACGCAGTATTTT. Translating gives CASSVQGTGADTQYF. The chain carries TRBV2 and TRBJ2-3; D possibly corresponds to TRBD1 (7 bases). Trimming pared 4 bases from V and 4 bases from J, leaving 15 bases between. The CDR3 runs to 15 residues. CDR1 is SNHLY, CDR2 FYNNEI, per germline. The full variable domain, with the rest looked up from reference TRBV2 and TRBJ2-3, is EPEVTQTPSHQVTQMGQEVILRCVPISNHLYFYWYRQILGQKVEFLVSFYNNEISEKSEIFDDQFSVERPDGSNFTLKIRSTKLEDSAMYFCASSVQGTGADTQYFGPGTRLTVL.

V and J are TRBV7-3 and TRBJ2-7; D might be TRBD2 (6 bases). The V end lost 3 bases, the J end lost 13 bases, and 16 bases lay between the germline ends. The CDR3 runs 12 residues. Germline assignment: CDR1 SGHTA and CDR2 FQGTGA. In nucleotides, the CDR3 is TGTGCCAGCAGCTTGCCGGGACTTCCCCCTTACTTC. It translates to CASSLPGLPPYF. The whole variable domain, filled in from reference TRBV7-3 and TRBJ2-7, reads GAGVSQTPSNKVTEKGKYVELRCDPISGHTALYWYRQSLGQGPEFLIYFQGTGAADDSGLPNDRFFAVRPEGSVSTLKIQRTERGDSAVYLCASSLPGLPPYFGPGTRLTVT.

The chain has TRBV28 and TRBJ2-7; weak D call: TRBD2 (7 bases). V lost 1 base and J lost 9, with 16 bases in between. CDR3 length equals 14 residues. The germline V gene has CDR1 MDHEN and CDR2 SYDVKM. CDR3 sequence reads: CASSLSAGALGQYF. CDR3 DNA: TGTGCCAGCAGTTTATCCGCGGGGGCCTTAGGGCAGTACTTC.

V and J are TRBV5-5 and TRBJ1-1, with TRBD1 matching over 10 bases. Trimming cost V 5 bases and J 0 bases; bases outside gene matches: 7. Germline V CDR1 and CDR2: SGHKS, YYEKEE (reference sequence). The CDR3 runs to 16 residues. In nucleotides, the CDR3 is TGTGCCAGCAGGAGAAGACAGGGGGCCATGAACACTGAAGCTTTCTTT. Protein sequence: CASRRRQGAMNTEAFF.

This clone showed up just once. Other DNA sequences in this specimen translate into the identical CDR3. The chain carries TRBV27 and TRBJ1-2; D remains ambiguous. CDR1 is MNHEY, CDR2 SMNVEV, per germline (reference sequence). Between the trimmed V and J ends, which lost 0 bases and 0 bases, there was a span of 5 bases. The length of the CDR3 is 14 residues. The CDR3 region has the DNA TGTGCCAGCAGTTTATCGAGAGCTAACTATGGCTACACCTTC. Translating gives CASSLSRANYGYTF.

This chain connects TRBV11-2 to TRBJ2-3; 10 positions match TRBD2. Trimming at V came to 0 bases and at J to 1 base, leaving 1 base not matched to a gene. Germline V gives CDR1 SGHAT, CDR2 FQNNGV. The CDR3 length is 16 residues. The CDR3 nucleotides read TGTGCCAGCAGCTTAGATCTAGCGGGGGGCACAGATACGCAGTATTTT. Protein: CASSLDLAGGTDTQYF.

The rearrangement uses TRBV4-3 and TRBJ2-3; 7 nucleotides match TRBD2. Germline CDR1 is LGHNA and CDR2 is YSLEER. The ends lost 1 base at V and 5 bases at J; junction bases unmatched: 3. The CDR3 is 14 residues long. CDR3 DNA sequence: TGCGCCAGCAGCCAAGGCGGGGAGGGAGATACGCAGTATTTT. Translation: CASSQGGEGDTQYF.

This clone has only one observation. The chain links TRBV6-1 to TRBJ2-1; possible D gene TRBD1, 7 bases. Trimming cost V 9 bases and J 2 bases, with 14 bases left between them. CDR3 size: 14 residues. Germline loops: CDR1 MNHNS, CDR2 SASEGT. The DNA for the CDR3 is TGTGCCAGGAGAGGAGGGGGCGCCTACAATGAGCAGTTCTTC. Translated, it gives CARRGGGAYNEQFF.

The rearrangement uses TRBV7-8 and TRBJ1-5; possibly TRBD1 for D (5 bases). Germline V gene data show CDR1 as SGHVS and CDR2 as FQNEAQ. The CDR3 runs to 18 residues. V gave up 5 bases and J gave up 9 bases, with 29 bases separating them. In DNA form, the CDR3 reads TGTGCCAGCAGCCCGTCGCGGGGCGGGGGGACGGGGACTCGGCCCCAGCATTTT. The encoded protein is CASSPSRGGGTGTRPQHF.

The chain is built from TRBV29-1 and TRBJ2-1, with 9 bases matching TRBD2. This CDR3 comprises 12 residues. Unmatched junction bases numbered 3, after V lost 2 bases and J lost 10 bases. Germline CDR1 reads SQVTM; CDR2 reads ANQGSEA. The CDR3 DNA reads TGCAGCGTTGAAAGAGGACTAGCGGAGCAGTTCTTC. Translated: CSVERGLAEQFF.

This rearrangement joins TRBV27 to TRBJ1-2; no clear D. Germline CDR1 MNHEY, CDR2 SMNVEV (reference sequence). V lost 5 bases, J lost 8 bases, and 15 bases lay in between. CDR3 size: 13 residues. CDR3 protein: CASSPEWLRGYTF. The CDR3 nucleotides are TGTGCCAGCAGTCCCGAGTGGCTGAGGGGCTACACCTTC.

The gene calls are TRBV5-1 and TRBJ1-4; 7 positions match TRBD1. The ends lost 0 bases at V and 5 bases at J; junction bases unmatched: 7. Germline CDR1 and CDR2: SGHRS and YFSETQ. The CDR3 loop spans 16 amino acids. DNA for the CDR3: TGCGCCAGCAGCTTGGAGGGGGCGGGATTCAATGAAAAACTGTTTTTT. This sequence encodes CASSLEGAGFNEKLFF.

This CDR3 is CASSLAGRGPWRRKLFF. CDR3 sequence (DNA): TGTGCCAGCAGCTTAGCTGGAAGGGGGCCTTGGAGGCGAAAACTGTTTTTT. The genes are TRBV7-9 and TRBJ1-4; 7 bases are shared with TRBD1. Losses at the gene ends were 0 bases for V and 10 bases for J; bases not matched to a gene: 14. Germline CDR1 is SEHNR and CDR2 is FQNEAQ (reference sequence). The CDR3 consists of 17 residues.

This chain joins TRBV5-5 and TRBJ2-3; the D gene is possibly TRBD2 (5 bases). This CDR3 has 17 residues. V was cut by 1 base and J by 1 base, with 16 bases left in between. Looked up from germline, CDR1 is SGHKS and CDR2 is YYEKEE (reference sequence). The CDR3 DNA sequence: TGTGCCAGCAGCTTGAACCTACTTAGCGCTGGCACAGATACGCAGTATTTT. It is translated as CASSLNLLSAGTDTQYF.

Note on this clone: Mismatch with germline at one junction end may stem from a read error. The chain recombines TRBV7-8 with TRBJ2-7; 9 bases line up with TRBD2. Germline V gives CDR1 SGHVS, CDR2 FQNEAQ. This CDR3 contains 16 residues. CDR3 coding DNA: TGTGCCAGCAGCCCCCTTAGAGTAGCGGGGGTCGGTCTATCGGACTTC. This sequence encodes CASSPLRVAGVGLSDF. Looking up the rest from reference TRBV7-8 and TRBJ2-7 gives the full variable domain: GAGVSQSPRYKVAKRGQDVALRCDPISGHVSLFWYQQALGQGPEFLTYFQNEAQLDKSGLPSDRFFAERPEGSVSTLKIQRTQQEDSAVYLCASSPLRVAGVGLSDFGPGTRLTVT.

This clone has just one count. This sequence joins TRBV5-1 and TRBJ2-3; TRBD1 is a possible D gene (5 bases). Trimming removed 0 bases at V and 1 base at J, with 9 bases between. Germline lookup yields CDR1 SGHRS and CDR2 YFSETQ. The CDR3 length is 15 residues. The CDR3 reads CASSLGGARTDTQYF. CDR3 nucleotides: TGCGCCAGCAGCTTGGGGGGCGCCCGCACAGATACGCAGTATTTT.

This clone was counted once. The chain joins TRBV11-1 to TRBJ2-1, with 7 bases aligning to TRBD1. Looked up from germline, CDR1 is SGHAT and CDR2 is FQDESV (reference sequence). With 4 bases clipped from V and 0 bases from J, the junction kept 15 bases outside the gene matches. The CDR3 consists of 19 residues. DNA of the CDR3: TGTGCCAGCAGCTCCCGGGAACGGGACAGAAAGAGCTCCTACAATGAGCAGTTCTTC. Its translation: CASSSRERDRKSSYNEQFF.

The V and J genes are TRBV5-1 and TRBJ2-3, with D perhaps matching TRBD2 (6 bases). The CDR3 consists of 15 residues. The V gene lost 4 bases and the J gene lost 1 base, with 13 bases spanning the gap. CDR1 and CDR2 (germline): SGHRS, YFSETQ. The CDR3 sequence: CASSPLGGGTDTQYF. The DNA of the CDR3 is TGCGCCAGCAGCCCGCTAGGCGGGGGCACAGATACGCAGTATTTT.

The chain links TRBV7-9 to TRBJ1-1; D might be TRBD1 (6 bases). Germline values: CDR1 SEHNR, CDR2 FQNEAQ (reference sequence). V lost 5 bases, J lost 4 bases, and 14 bases lay in between. The CDR3 spans 14 residues. The CDR3 protein is CASSLQGQGTEAFF. The CDR3 nucleotides are TGTGCCAGCAGCCTACAGGGTCAGGGCACTGAAGCTTTCTTT.

V is TRBV4-1 and J is TRBJ1-3; weak D call: TRBD1 (6 bases). The V and J ends lost 1 base and 3 bases respectively, with 13 bases between them. Germline V gene lookup returns CDR1 MGHRA and CDR2 YSYEKL. This CDR3 comprises 16 residues. CDR3 amino acids: CASSQGLTGIGNTIYF. DNA for the CDR3: TGCGCCAGCAGCCAAGGCCTAACAGGGATTGGAAACACCATATATTTT.

The V gene is TRBV7-8, the J gene TRBJ2-1, with 13 bases aligning to TRBD2. J gave up 9 bases and V 0 bases, and 14 bases lay outside the gene matches. Germline loops: CDR1 SGHVS, CDR2 FQNEAQ. The CDR3 runs 19 residues. As DNA, the CDR3 is TGTGCCAGCAGCTTAGCCCGACTAGCGGGGGGCCCGAATTCGTTTGAGCAGTTCTTC. It specifies CASSLARLAGGPNSFEQFF. Full variable domain (missing parts from reference TRBV7-8 and TRBJ2-1): GAGVSQSPRYKVAKRGQDVALRCDPISGHVSLFWYQQALGQGPEFLTYFQNEAQLDKSGLPSDRFFAERPEGSVSTLKIQRTQQEDSAVYLCASSLARLAGGPNSFEQFFGPGTRLTVL.

The CDR3 DNA sequence: TGTGCCACCAGCAGAGGAGATGGGACAGCTATTAATCAGCCCCAGCATTTT. Protein: CATSRGDGTAINQPQHF. V is TRBV15 and J is TRBJ1-5; TRBD1 agrees at 7 bases. Germline CDR1 is LNHNV and CDR2 is YYDKDF (reference sequence). The CDR3 has 17 residues. With 1 base clipped from V and 4 bases from J, the junction kept 10 bases outside the gene matches.

The V gene is TRBV6-1, the J gene TRBJ2-7; TRBD1 agrees at 11 bases. With V trimmed by 7 bases and J by 3 bases, 8 bases remained unmatched. This CDR3 contains 15 residues. Germline CDR1 MNHNS, CDR2 SASEGT. The DNA of the CDR3 is TGTGCCAGCACTTTTCAGGGGACAGGGGGCTACGAGCAGTACTTC. Translation gives CASTFQGTGGYEQYF.

The rearrangement uses TRBV5-1 and TRBJ2-1, with D possibly matching TRBD2 (5 bases). This CDR3 is 11 amino acids long. Germline V gene sequence: CDR1 SGHRS, CDR2 YFSETQ. The V end was cut by 4 bases, the J end by 10 bases, with 9 bases between. The CDR3 nucleotides read TGCGCCAGCAGCCGGGGTGGGGAGCAGTTCTTC. It specifies CASSRGGEQFF.

J is TRBJ2-1 and V is TRBV7-2, with D possibly matching TRBD2 (6 bases). The CDR3 has 15 residues. With 4 bases removed from V and 8 bases from J, the gap between germline ends came to 18 bases. The V gene's germline CDR1 is SGHTA and CDR2 FQGNSA. CDR3: CASSSLAGFSYEQFF. Here the CDR3 DNA reads TGTGCCAGCAGCTCCCTCGCGGGGTTTAGCTATGAGCAGTTCTTC.